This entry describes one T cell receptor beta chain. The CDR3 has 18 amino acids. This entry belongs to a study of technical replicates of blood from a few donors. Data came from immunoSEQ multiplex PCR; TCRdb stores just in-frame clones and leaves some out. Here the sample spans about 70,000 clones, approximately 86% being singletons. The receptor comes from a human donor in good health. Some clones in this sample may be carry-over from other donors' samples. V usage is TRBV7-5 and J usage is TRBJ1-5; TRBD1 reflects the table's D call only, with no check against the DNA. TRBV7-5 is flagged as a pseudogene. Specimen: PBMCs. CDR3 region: CARSFRDRGWVVSQPQHF. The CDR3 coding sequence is TGTGCCAGAAGCTTTCGGGACAGGGGTTGGGTAGTGAGTCAGCCCCAGCATTTT.